The subject of this entry is one T cell receptor (beta chain). This sample is drawn from a study of blood T cell repertoires in COVID-19. Across the study: COVID-19 samples, acute and convalescent, were from the United States, Italy and Spain. The analysed material was cDNA or gDNA that came from T cells, B-cell-depleted T cells, or PBMCs.

V lost 3 bases, J lost 8 bases, and 6 bases stayed unmatched. CDR3 size: 13 residues. Authors' data handling: Estimates of nucleated cell counts were drawn from the amplification of reference gene primers. Produced via immunoSEQ multiplex PCR; TCRdb's table is partial and in-frame only. That table furnishes V, J and clone size, whereas the DNA furnished D and trimming. The sample contains 50,000 to 75,000 clones, about 90% of which appear only once. This TCR was sampled from a man aged 55-75 years with acute or convalescent COVID-19. Material: peripheral blood. This chain connects TRBV12-3 or TRBV12-4 to TRBJ1-2; 7 bases agree with TRBD1. CDR3 sequence: CASSLGRGLGYTF. As DNA, the CDR3 is TGTGCCAGCAGTTTGGGCAGGGGGTTAGGCTACACCTTC.